These T cell receptor beta chains were read from a single sample in a study of blood T cell repertoires in COVID-19. The table came from immunoSEQ multiplex PCR; TCRdb's copy has only in-frame clones and leaves some out. The repertoire includes some 130,000 clones, more than 85% of them detected once, and roughly 4.3% sits in the top ten. What was sequenced was peripheral blood. The receptors derive from a man aged 60 to 75 with COVID-19, enrolled during active disease. Each CDR3 is given without its conserved first and last residue. Each record gives: CDR3 length, V gene, J gene, clone size, CDR3 protein. Some rows have no size entry. The others give once, few or many, or a class for an expanded clone.

11	TRBV11-3	TRBJ2-1	few	ASSRQGRNEQF
13	TRBV11-3	TRBJ1-1	.	ASSTGQGENTEAF
15	TRBV19	TRBJ1-6	.	ASSTSPRGAYNSPLH
15	TRBV9	TRBJ1-3	.	ASSVSEAGWSGNTIY
12	TRBV2	TRBJ1-2	once	ASSDPGDRAGYT
14	TRBV28	TRBJ2-5	.	ASSSTLAGDQETQY
9	TRBV30	TRBJ1-1	.	AWSPQAEAF
14	TRBV10-1	TRBJ2-1	once	ASSETQGMGYNEQF
10	TRBV29-1	TRBJ1-4	.	SVGQGSEKLF
14	TRBV24-1	TRBJ1-5	.	ATSDPSGDSNQPQH
13	TRBV6-2/TRBV6-3	TRBJ1-5	.	ASSPGGIGNQPQH
12	TRBV19	TRBJ1-1	.	ASTRDSQNTEAF
12	TRBV4-1	TRBJ1-2	.	ASSQAAGNVGYT
11	TRBV3-1/TRBV3-2	TRBJ1-2	.	ASSQDRGDGYT
13	TRBV10-3	TRBJ1-2	.	AISESGGGFYGYT
12	TRBV15	TRBJ1-5	.	ATSRDRGERPQH
12	TRBV25-1	TRBJ1-1	once	ASTGTPLGFVAF
13	TRBV24-1	TRBJ2-2	.	ATSVGTEPTGELF
10	TRBV28	TRBJ1-1	.	ASSLFPTEAF
12	TRBV27	TRBJ1-2	once	ASSLVPSNYGYT
10	TRBV5-1	TRBJ2-5	.	ASSPGEGTQY
12	TRBV19	TRBJ1-4	.	ASSMSAANEKLF
13	TRBV5-6	TRBJ1-5	.	ASSRLGVGNQPQH
11	TRBV14	TRBJ1-2	.	ASSQRGEYGYT
13	TRBV11-2	TRBJ2-5	.	ASSLGAGGRETQY
13	TRBV7-8	TRBJ1-1	.	ASSLAGGRGSGAF
11	TRBV7-2	TRBJ1-1	.	ASSPDWNTEAF
12	TRBV7-9	TRBJ1-1	few	ASSHANSNTEAF
11	TRBV29-1	TRBJ1-2	.	SVPPRGQGGYT
11	TRBV7-9	TRBJ2-5	.	ASSLDLDRTQY
9	TRBV20-1	TRBJ2-7	.	SARTGLEQY
11	TRBV14	TRBJ1-4	.	ASSQAVGEGLF
11	TRBV12-3/TRBV12-4	TRBJ1-1	.	ASSLGAPAAAF
13	TRBV7-6	TRBJ2-2	.	ASSLAGGWTGELF
13	TRBV9	TRBJ1-2	.	ASSDGTAFFYGYT
13	TRBV5-4	TRBJ2-7	.	ASSLAGSSSYEQY
11	TRBV2	TRBJ2-2	.	ASSEDHTGELF
10	TRBV5-1	TRBJ2-3	.	ASRRGTDTQY
13	TRBV30	TRBJ2-2	.	AWSGQGGNTGELF
10	TRBV3-1/TRBV3-2	TRBJ2-1	.	ASSWRQLEQF
11	TRBV6-2/TRBV6-3	TRBJ2-1	.	ASSRTQGGEQF
11	TRBV7-9	TRBJ1-6	.	ASSLGQNSPLH
15	TRBV4-2	TRBJ2-3	.	ASSQDPTSGGTDTQY
15	TRBV7-9	TRBJ2-2	.	ASSPPAGPGNTGELF
11	TRBV9	TRBJ1-1	.	ASSVVGVTEAF